These 30 T cell receptor beta chains were all obtained from the same sample, sequenced in a study of CD8+CD57+ T cells in acquired aplastic anemia. All sequencing subjects had displayed CD8+CD57+ cell expansion on flow cytometry. Genomic DNA templated the TCR beta VDJ and CDR3 profiling. MiXCR, run by TCRdb on the reads, gives a single entry per CDR3 protein. The table lists 450,000 to 550,000 distinct CDR3 sequences, about a third of them singletons. Sequencing used sorted CD4+, CD8+, or CD8+CD57+ T cells (not recorded which) from PBMCs. All receptors come from a human donor with aplastic anemia.

This clonotype was recorded a few times. This CDR3 reads CASRFSTEVEAFF. The DNA of the CDR3 is TGTGCCAGCAGGTTTTCGACCGAAGTTGAAGCTTTCTTT. The rearrangement uses TRBV6-1 and TRBJ1-1; D is undetermined. Between the trimmed V and J ends, which lost 6 bases and 7 bases, there was a span of 15 bases. This CDR3 has 13 residues. Germline V gives CDR1 MNHNS, CDR2 SASEGT.

V and J are TRBV15 and TRBJ1-2, with D possibly being TRBD1 (5 bases). Germline V CDR1 and CDR2: LNHNV, YYDKDF (reference sequence). The V end was cut by 3 bases, the J end by 6 bases, with 17 bases between. CDR3 length equals 15 residues. The CDR3 spells CATSRHGGAGDGYTF. The CDR3 nucleotides read TGTGCCACCAGCAGGCACGGGGGTGCGGGGGATGGCTACACCTTC.

The chain carries TRBV10-2 and TRBJ2-1; TRBD2 matches at 9 bases. The trim removed 0 bases at V and 5 bases at J, leaving 2 bases unmatched. The CDR3 sequence is 15 residues long. Germline CDR1 and CDR2: WSHSY and SAAADI. This CDR3 reads CASSESRGGHNEQFF. The CDR3 DNA is TGCGCCAGCAGTGAGTCGCGGGGGGGTCACAATGAGCAGTTCTTC.

With respect to this clonotype: The CDR3 carries no conserved terminal phenylalanine or tryptophan, so it likely arises from a read error. The DNA is left out, because the CDR3 cannot be placed on it with certainty; the CDR3 is given as TCRdb lists it. The V gene is TRBV25-1, the J gene TRBJ2-2; the DNA was not compared with TRBD2, the D call given in the table. CDR1 and CDR2 (germline): MGHDK, SYGVNS. 16 amino acids form the CDR3, both terminal residues included. CDR3 residues: CATNTGLAGGTGELFL.

This clonotype occurred many times. The chain is built from TRBV15 and TRBJ2-7; TRBD1 might be the D (5 bases). The V end lost 0 bases, the J end lost 0 bases, and 6 bases lay between the germline ends. This CDR3 is 14 amino acids long. The germline CDR1 and CDR2 sequences are LNHNV and YYDKDF (reference sequence). The CDR3 region is CATSRDTGSYEQYF. The CDR3 DNA follows: TGTGCCACCAGCAGAGATACAGGCTCCTACGAGCAGTACTTC.

The chain uses TRBV7-3 and TRBJ2-3; possible D gene TRBD1, 6 bases. V was shortened by 5 bases and J by 0 bases, with 18 bases between the two germline ends. The CDR3 covers 17 residues. Germline-derived CDR1 and CDR2 are SGHTA and FQGTGA. The CDR3 region is CASSRRTGYSSTDTQYF. DNA of the CDR3: TGTGCCAGCAGCAGAAGAACAGGGTATAGTAGCACAGATACGCAGTATTTT.

This rearrangement joins TRBV7-2 to TRBJ2-3; D may be TRBD1 (6 bases). The V end lost 0 bases, the J end lost 0 bases, and 7 bases lay between the germline ends. Per germline, CDR1 SGHTA and CDR2 FQGNSA. CDR3 size: 15 residues. Written as DNA, the CDR3 is TGTGCCAGCAGCTTAGCCGGACAGAGCACAGATACGCAGTATTTT. Residues: CASSLAGQSTDTQYF.

Points on this clonotype: With a much larger clone just one base away, this may be a read error. The chain couples TRBV2 to TRBJ1-4, with D uncertain. This CDR3 is built from 15 residues. Germline-derived CDR1 and CDR2 are SNHLY and FYNNEI. The V and J ends lost 4 bases and 8 bases respectively, with 17 bases between them. CDR3 in DNA: TGTGCCAGCAGTGGAGCCTGGGGTTCGGACGAAAAACTGTTTTTT. This translates into CASSGAWGSDEKLFF.

Many counts were recorded for this clonotype. The rearrangement uses TRBV9 and TRBJ1-2; D is unclear. The CDR3 sequence is 13 residues long. The V gene's germline CDR1 is SGDLS and CDR2 YYNGEE. Trimming took 0 bases from V and 4 from J, leaving 7 bases between them. This CDR3 is CASSVDSLYGYTF. Here the CDR3 DNA reads TGTGCCAGCAGCGTAGACAGTCTCTATGGCTACACCTTC.

The V gene is TRBV11-1, the J gene TRBJ1-5; the match to TRBD1 covers 9 bases. The CDR3 length is 17 residues. Germline CDR1 reads SGHAT; CDR2 reads FQDESV (reference sequence). Trimming cost V 4 bases and J 1 base; bases outside gene matches: 8. This chain's CDR3 is CASSSGDRGVSNQPQHF. In nucleotides, the CDR3 is TGTGCCAGCAGCTCGGGAGACAGGGGGGTGAGCAATCAGCCCCAGCATTTT.

The V and J genes are TRBV4-2 and TRBJ2-1, with D possibly being TRBD2 (5 bases). The germline CDR1 and CDR2 sequences are LGHNA and YNFKEQ. This CDR3 is 15 amino acids long. V lost 4 bases, J lost 7 bases, and 17 bases lay in between. Written as DNA, the CDR3 is TGTGCCAGCAGCCCGGTTAACGGGGAAGGGAATGAGCAGTTCTTC. Protein: CASSPVNGEGNEQFF.

This clonotype is a singleton in its sample. The chain has TRBV2 and TRBJ1-6, with 8 bases identical to TRBD1. Trimming removed 7 bases from V and 7 bases from J; junction bases left unmatched: 9. CDR1 and CDR2 (germline): SNHLY, FYNNEI. This CDR3 region has 15 residues. In nucleotides, the CDR3 is TGTGCCAGCACAGCAGGGGGCAGGAGGAATTCACCCCTCCACTTT. This codes for CASTAGGRRNSPLHF.

This clonotype came up a few times. V and J are TRBV20-1 and TRBJ2-7; D tentatively reads TRBD1 or TRBD2 (5 bases each). The CDR3 loop spans 15 amino acids. Germline CDR1 is DFQATT and CDR2 is SNEGSKA (reference sequence). V lost 6 bases and J lost 2, with 20 bases in between. The CDR3 is CSAGEVGGQPYEQYF. The CDR3 DNA follows: TGCAGTGCAGGGGAAGTAGGAGGACAACCCTACGAGCAGTACTTC.

This clonotype was recorded many times. The rearrangement links TRBV10-3 to TRBJ2-1, with TRBD2 matching 10 bases. Germline V CDR1 and CDR2: ENHRY, SYGVKD. Germline trimming cut 7 bases from V and 5 bases from J; bases unmatched to any gene: 8. The CDR3 consists of 15 residues. The CDR3 sequence is CAITSSGRGDNEQFF. CDR3 DNA sequence: TGTGCCATCACCTCTAGCGGGAGAGGGGACAATGAGCAGTTCTTC.

This clonotype appeared once. This chain's CDR3 is CASSDATNEKLFF. In nucleotides, the CDR3 is TGTGCCAGCAGTGATGCAACTAATGAAAAACTGTTTTTT. V gene TRBV25-1 combines with J gene TRBJ1-4, with D unclear. This CDR3 is 13 amino acids long. The V end lost 3 bases, the J end lost 0 bases, and 2 bases lay between the germline ends. CDR1 is MGHDK and CDR2 is SYGVNS in the germline V gene.

The table lists this clonotype with many counts. The rearrangement uses TRBV10-1 and TRBJ2-7; D remains ambiguous. The CDR3 consists of 12 residues. The ends were cut back, 3 bases at V and 7 bases at J, with 10 bases in the middle. Germline lookup yields CDR1 WNHNN and CDR2 SYGVQD (reference sequence). The CDR3 here is CASSENIGEQYF. In DNA form, the CDR3 reads TGCGCCAGCAGTGAAAATATTGGGGAGCAGTACTTC.

This clonotype was detected only a few times. V is TRBV19 and J is TRBJ2-2; D could derive from TRBD1 or TRBD2 (5 bases each). V was trimmed by 5 bases and J by 2 bases, leaving 12 bases between them. The length of the CDR3 is 15 residues. The germline gives CDR1 LNHDA, CDR2 SQIVND (reference sequence). Here the CDR3 reads CASSHRGLNTGELFF. CDR3 nucleotide sequence: TGTGCCAGTAGTCACCGGGGCCTAAACACCGGGGAGCTGTTTTTT.

This clonotype came up many times. V and J are TRBV29-1 and TRBJ1-1; 7 nucleotides match TRBD1. V was clipped by 1 base and J by 11 bases; unmatched bases: 10. CDR3 size: 13 residues. CDR1 SQVTM and CDR2 ANQGSEA come from the germline V gene. The chain's CDR3 is CSVEGDSLRAAFF. The CDR3 coding sequence is TGCAGCGTTGAAGGGGACAGCCTTCGGGCGGCTTTCTTT.

V gene TRBV9 combines with J gene TRBJ2-3, with D possibly matching TRBD1 (6 bases). V lost 0 bases and J 4 bases, leaving 15 bases between the germline ends. From germline, CDR1 is SGDLS and CDR2 YYNGEE. The CDR3 sequence is 16 residues long. For the CDR3, the DNA is TGTGCCAGCAGCGTAGGGAGAGGGCGGACAGCAGATACGCAGTATTTT. Its protein product is CASSVGRGRTADTQYF.

As for this clonotype: A much larger clone differs by one base, so this may be a read error. No conserved phenylalanine or tryptophan is present at the end of the CDR3, so a read error is the likely explanation. V usage is TRBV29-1 and J usage is TRBJ2-6, with 8 bases lining up with TRBD1. After removal of 4 bases from V and 0 bases from J, the junction contained 5 bases not matched to a gene. Germline V CDR1 and CDR2: SQVTM, ANQGSEA. The CDR3 contains 16 residues. CDR3 residues: CSVVSGQGSGANVLTS. The CDR3 DNA reads TGCAGCGTTGTTTCCGGACAGGGCTCTGGGGCCAACGTCCTGACTTCC.

The table lists this clonotype with many counts. The chain has TRBV5-1 and TRBJ1-2; D not certain. Germline assignment: CDR1 SGHRS and CDR2 YFSETQ. Between the trimmed V and J ends, which lost 0 bases and 0 bases, there was a span of 9 bases. There are 15 residues in the CDR3. The CDR3 nucleotides read TGCGCCAGCAGCTTGGCCGGGCTAACTAACTATGGCTACACCTTC. It specifies CASSLAGLTNYGYTF.

This clonotype was seen many times. The chain combines TRBV20-1 with TRBJ1-1; 8 nucleotides line up with TRBD1. The V gene's germline CDR1 is DFQATT and CDR2 SNEGSKA (reference sequence). With 5 bases clipped from V and 6 bases from J, the junction kept 11 bases outside the gene matches. The CDR3 totals 14 residues. In DNA form, the CDR3 reads TGCAGTGCTGCGCAGCATGGGACAGGCCCTGAAGCTTTCTTT. This gives the protein CSAAQHGTGPEAFF.

This clonotype appeared many times. This rearrangement joins TRBV20-1 to TRBJ2-5; D is perhaps TRBD1 (6 bases). V lost 3 bases to trimming and J lost 6 bases, with 17 bases between them. The CDR3 contains 14 residues. Germline V gives CDR1 DFQATT, CDR2 SNEGSKA (reference sequence). CDR3 in DNA: TGCAGTGCTAGGGCCCTTGGGGGCTTGCAGACCCAGTACTTC. Its protein product is CSARALGGLQTQYF.

This clonotype was observed many times. The chain carries TRBV29-1 and TRBJ1-1; TRBD1 matches 8 bases. The CDR3 extends over 14 amino acids. V lost 5 bases, J lost 1 base, and 6 bases stayed unmatched. In germline, CDR1 is SQVTM, CDR2 ANQGSEA. CDR3 sequence reads: CSVRRGQENTEAFF. The CDR3 DNA is TGCAGCGTTCGCCGGGGACAGGAGAACACTGAAGCTTTCTTT.

The rearrangement links TRBV14 to TRBJ1-2; 9 nucleotides align to TRBD1. Germline lookup yields CDR1 SGHDN and CDR2 FVKESK. This CDR3 is 15 amino acids long. The junction had 12 bases not matched to a gene; V was cut back by 5 bases and J by 8 bases. The CDR3 protein is CASSTVSGTGSGYTF. In DNA form, the CDR3 reads TGTGCCAGCAGCACTGTGTCCGGGACAGGGAGCGGCTACACCTTC.

This clonotype came up a few times. The genes are TRBV7-9 and TRBJ2-1; no clear D. V dropped 1 base and J dropped 8 bases, with 6 bases sitting between them. This CDR3 is 12 amino acids long. Germline loops: CDR1 SEHNR, CDR2 FQNEAQ (reference sequence). The CDR3 reads CASSLGWDEQFF. CDR3 coding DNA: TGTGCCAGCAGCTTAGGCTGGGATGAGCAGTTCTTC. Full variable domain (rest looked up from reference TRBV7-9 and TRBJ2-1): DTGVSQNPRHKITKRGQNVTFRCDPISEHNRLYWYRQTLGQGPEFLTYFQNEAQLEKSRLLSDRFSAERPKGSFSTLEIQRTEQGDSAMYLCASSLGWDEQFFGPGTRLTVL.

This clonotype came up many times. The J gene is TRBJ2-5, the V gene TRBV2, with unresolved D. Trimming removed 3 bases at V and 4 bases at J, with 9 bases between. Germline loops: CDR1 SNHLY, CDR2 FYNNEI. This CDR3 region has 13 residues. Here the CDR3 reads CASSEEYSETQYF. The CDR3 bases are TGTGCCAGCAGTGAGGAGTATTCAGAGACCCAGTACTTC.

The chain uses TRBV7-6 and TRBJ1-5; 7 nucleotides align to TRBD1. From germline, CDR1 is SGHVS and CDR2 FNYEAQ. Trimming at V came to 1 base and at J to 4 bases, leaving 4 bases not matched to a gene. The length of the CDR3 is 15 residues. Written as DNA, the CDR3 is TGTGCCAGCAGCTTAGTAGGGGGCGGAAATCAGCCCCAGCATTTT. Protein product: CASSLVGGGNQPQHF.

The CDR3 DNA reads as TGTGCCAGCAGCCAAGACCCGGGACAGGTGAACACTGAAGCTTTCTTT. Amino acids: CASSQDPGQVNTEAFF. The chain combines TRBV4-2 with TRBJ1-1; TRBD1 matches at 8 bases. The V gene's germline CDR1 is LGHNA and CDR2 YNFKEQ. Trimming cost V 0 bases and J 0 bases; bases outside gene matches: 3. There are 16 residues in the CDR3.

This clonotype has only one observation. This chain connects TRBV29-1 to TRBJ1-2, with D uncertain. Trimming took off 5 bases at V and 8 bases at J, with 18 bases between the two ends. The V gene's germline CDR1 is SQVTM and CDR2 ANQGSEA. The CDR3 sequence is 13 residues long. Written as DNA, the CDR3 is TGCAGCGTTAGAGATCGGAGATCAAGAGGCTACACCTTC. This gives the protein CSVRDRRSRGYTF.